This T cell receptor beta chain emerged from a study of control samples from healthy donors and cancer patients. The protocol was immunoSEQ multiplex PCR, while the TCRdb copy is restricted to in-frame clones and leaves out a portion. The sample yields some 13,000 clones, about four fifths seen once. This CDR3 comprises 16 residues. The V gene's germline CDR1 is SGHAT and CDR2 FQNNGV. The J segment lost 2 bases and the V segment lost 1 base, leaving 7 bases of the junction unmatched. Sequencing was performed on formalin-fixed, paraffin-embedded tissue. This TCR came from a male donor with melanoma. The chain uses TRBV11-2 and TRBJ2-5, with 7 bases matching TRBD1. The CDR3 protein is CASSLGQGRGQETQYF. CDR3 nucleotide sequence: TGTGCCAGCAGCTTAGGACAGGGCCGAGGGCAAGAGACCCAGTACTTC.